This T cell receptor beta chain appears in the sequencing data of a study of cytomegalovirus exposure and HLA in healthy donors. Study summary: Counted in an early data release were approximately 85 million unique TCRs from HLA-typed donors. Study results and caveats: Testing in vitro showed a few CMV-associated chains specific for CMV antigens.

CDR3 length equals 13 residues. Germline loops: CDR1 MNHEY, CDR2 SVGAGI. The V and J ends lost 9 bases and 1 base respectively, with 13 bases between them. On this clone: Its antigen is unknown.

PCR was performed using 60 Vbeta and 13 Jbeta primers. Assay: immunoSEQ multiplex PCR; the TCRdb copy retains only in-frame clones and omits some. The sample records 30,000 or so clones, about three fifths being singletons. The material sequenced was PBMCs. The source is a man aged 45-65 years in good health and CMV-seropositive. This chain links TRBV6-5 with TRBJ2-7; tentatively, D is TRBD2 (6 bases). The CDR3 DNA follows: TGTGCCAGTGGTGGGAGGAGGTCCTACGAGCAGTACTTC. Its protein product is CASGGRRSYEQYF.